This T cell receptor beta chain was retrieved from a study of human T cells and chemical hapten exposure. The time point is: patch test 2, 6 weeks after DPC sensitization. The treatment denotes: therapeutic diphenylcyclopropenone sensitization with weekly scalp DPC. This CDR3 has 14 residues. Germline lookup yields CDR1 WSHSY and CDR2 SAAADI. V was clipped by 0 bases and J by 3 bases, with 9 bases between them. MiXCR was run by TCRdb on the RACE reads, yielding one entry per CDR3 protein. The table includes approximately 91,000 distinct CDR3 sequences, roughly 10% detected once. This clonotype appeared many times.

This receptor was obtained from a man aged 18 to 30 with alopecia areata. Some clones in this sample may be carry-over from other donors' samples. Sequenced here: whole blood, sampled in connection with sensitization to the hapten diphenylcyclopropenone (DPC). This chain joins TRBV10-2 and TRBJ2-7; D is unresolved. The CDR3 coding sequence is TGCGCCAGCAGTGAGTCGTGGGGATACTACGAGCAGTACTTC. Translating gives CASSESWGYYEQYF.